This TCR beta chain was sequenced in a study of T cells in Graves' hyperthyroidism and ophthalmopathy. General study points: Within blood appeared most thyroid clonotypes that had expanded above 0.001.

The table lists this clonotype with many counts. Its antigen remains unidentified. RNA transcripts provided the source from which TCR beta CDR3 regions were amplified. First-round RT-PCR with HTBI primers amplified the TCR CDR3 region. One entry per CDR3 protein results from TCRdb running MiXCR on the multiplex PCR reads. This table has around 450,000 distinct CDR3 sequences, around a sixth appearing once. The CDR3 sequence is 13 residues long. CDR1 is MDHEN and CDR2 is SYDVKM in the germline V gene. Trimming pared 6 bases from V and 3 bases from J, leaving 11 bases between. This chain uses TRBV28 with TRBJ1-2; D may be TRBD1 (5 bases). The specimen sequenced was blood. The source is a woman between 18 and 29 years old with Graves' hyperthyroidism. The CDR3 loop is CASRGGMDYGYTF. The CDR3 nucleotides are TGTGCCAGCAGGGGGGGTATGGACTATGGCTACACCTTC.